This T cell receptor (beta chain) stems from a study of T-cell memory formation after mild COVID-19. Findings and caveats of the study: Clones that shrank (day 15 to 85) were balanced CD4/CD8, whereas later expanders leaned CD4+.

One entry per CDR3 protein results from TCRdb running MiXCR on the 5' RACE reads. This table has fewer than 450,000 distinct CDR3 sequences, under 25% appearing once. On this clonotype itself: Its antigen remains unidentified.

Trimming pared 6 bases from V and 9 bases from J, leaving 9 bases between. Germline CDR1 reads SGHTA; CDR2 reads FQGNSA. The CDR3 totals 11 residues. This TCR was recovered from an adult woman who had mild COVID-19 (a few samples of this study predate the infection). Cell type and time point are not known. V is TRBV7-2 and J is TRBJ2-1; D is ambiguous. Sequencing was performed on PBMCs or a T cell subset sorted from them (not recorded which). CDR3 protein: CASSQAVEQFF. CDR3 nucleotide sequence: TGTGCCAGCAGTCAGGCCGTTGAGCAGTTCTTC.